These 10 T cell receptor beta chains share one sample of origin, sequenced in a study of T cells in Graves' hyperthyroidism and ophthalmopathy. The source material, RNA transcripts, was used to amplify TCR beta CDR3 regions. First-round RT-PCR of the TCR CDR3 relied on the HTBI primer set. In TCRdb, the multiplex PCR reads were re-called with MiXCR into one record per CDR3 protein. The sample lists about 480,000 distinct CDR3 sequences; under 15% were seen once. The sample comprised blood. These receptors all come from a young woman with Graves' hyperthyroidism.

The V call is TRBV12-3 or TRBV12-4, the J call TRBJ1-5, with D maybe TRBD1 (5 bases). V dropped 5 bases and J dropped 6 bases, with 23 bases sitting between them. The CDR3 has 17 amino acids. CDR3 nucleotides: TGTGCCAGCAGTCTAACCGGCGGCGCCGGGGGAGGTCAGCCCCAGCATTTT. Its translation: CASSLTGGAGGGQPQHF.

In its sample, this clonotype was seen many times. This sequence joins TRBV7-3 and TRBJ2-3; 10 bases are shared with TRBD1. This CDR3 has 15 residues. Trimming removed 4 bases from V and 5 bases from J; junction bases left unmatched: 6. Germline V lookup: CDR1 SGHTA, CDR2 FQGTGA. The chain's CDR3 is CASSYAGQGVDTQYF. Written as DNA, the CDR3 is TGTGCCAGCAGCTACGCCGGACAGGGGGTAGATACGCAGTATTTT.

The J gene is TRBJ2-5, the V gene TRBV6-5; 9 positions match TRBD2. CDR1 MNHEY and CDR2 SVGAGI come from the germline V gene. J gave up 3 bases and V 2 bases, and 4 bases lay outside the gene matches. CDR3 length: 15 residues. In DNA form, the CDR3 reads TGTGCCAGCAGTTACGGACTAGCGTTCGAAGAGACCCAGTACTTC. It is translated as CASSYGLAFEETQYF.

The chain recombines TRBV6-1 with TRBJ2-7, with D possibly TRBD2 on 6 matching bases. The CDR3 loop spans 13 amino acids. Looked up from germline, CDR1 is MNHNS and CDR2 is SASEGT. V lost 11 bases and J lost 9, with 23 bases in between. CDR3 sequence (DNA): TGTGCCGCTACCGGGGTAGCGGCCCAAAGGCAGTACTTC. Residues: CAATGVAAQRQYF.

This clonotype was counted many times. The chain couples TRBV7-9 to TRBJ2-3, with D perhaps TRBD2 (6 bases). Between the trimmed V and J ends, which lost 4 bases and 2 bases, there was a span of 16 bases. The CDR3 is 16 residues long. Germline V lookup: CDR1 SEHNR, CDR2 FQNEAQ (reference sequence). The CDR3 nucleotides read TGTGCCAGCAGCTCCCCGGAGGGCTATCCCACAGATACGCAGTATTTT. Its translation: CASSSPEGYPTDTQYF.

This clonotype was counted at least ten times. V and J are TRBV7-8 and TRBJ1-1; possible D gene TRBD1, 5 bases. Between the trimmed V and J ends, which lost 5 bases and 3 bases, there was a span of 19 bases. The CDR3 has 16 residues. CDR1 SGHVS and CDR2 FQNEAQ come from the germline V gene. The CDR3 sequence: CASSLIEGEEDTEAFF. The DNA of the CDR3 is TGTGCCAGCAGCCTAATCGAAGGGGAGGAGGACACTGAAGCTTTCTTT.

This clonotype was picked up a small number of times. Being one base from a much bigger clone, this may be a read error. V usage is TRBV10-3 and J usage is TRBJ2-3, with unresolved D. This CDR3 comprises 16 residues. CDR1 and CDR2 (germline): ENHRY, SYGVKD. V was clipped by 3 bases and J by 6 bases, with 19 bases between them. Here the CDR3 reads CAISDAGSTAPDTQYF. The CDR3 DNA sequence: TGTGCCATCAGTGACGCAGGAAGTACCGCCCCGGATACGCAGTATTTT.

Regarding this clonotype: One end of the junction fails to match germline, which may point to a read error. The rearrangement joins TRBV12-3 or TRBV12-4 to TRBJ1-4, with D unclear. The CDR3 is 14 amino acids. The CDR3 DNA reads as TGTGCCAGCGGTTTAACACCAACTAATGAAAAACTGTTTTTT. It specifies CASGLTPTNEKLFF.

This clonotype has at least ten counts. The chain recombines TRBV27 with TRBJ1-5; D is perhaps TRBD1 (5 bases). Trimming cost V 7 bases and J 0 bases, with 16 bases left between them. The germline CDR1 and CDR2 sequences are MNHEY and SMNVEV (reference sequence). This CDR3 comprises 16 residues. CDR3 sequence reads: CASTVGQAYSNQPQHF. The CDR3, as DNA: TGTGCCAGCACCGTCGGACAAGCGTATAGCAATCAGCCCCAGCATTTT.

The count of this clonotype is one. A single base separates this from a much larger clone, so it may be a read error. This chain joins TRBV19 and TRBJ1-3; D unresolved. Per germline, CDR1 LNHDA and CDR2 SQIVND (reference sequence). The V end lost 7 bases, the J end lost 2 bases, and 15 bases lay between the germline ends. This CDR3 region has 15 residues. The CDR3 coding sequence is TGTGCCAGTAACATAGCCACATCAGCTGGAAACACCATATATTTT. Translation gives CASNIATSAGNTIYF.